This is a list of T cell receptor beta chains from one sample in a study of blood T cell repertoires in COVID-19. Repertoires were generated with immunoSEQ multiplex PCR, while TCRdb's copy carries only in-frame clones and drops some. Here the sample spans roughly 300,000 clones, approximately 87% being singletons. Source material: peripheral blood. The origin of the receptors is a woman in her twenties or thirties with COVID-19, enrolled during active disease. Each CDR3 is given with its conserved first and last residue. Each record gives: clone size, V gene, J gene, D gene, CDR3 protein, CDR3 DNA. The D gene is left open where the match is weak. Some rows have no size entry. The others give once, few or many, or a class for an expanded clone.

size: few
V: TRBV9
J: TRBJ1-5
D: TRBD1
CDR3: CASSAGGRSNQPQHF
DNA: TGTGCCAGCAGCGCAGGGGGACGGAGCAATCAGCCCCAGCATTTT

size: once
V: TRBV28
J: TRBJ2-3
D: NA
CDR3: CASSPGSDPTDTQYF
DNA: TGTGCCAGCAGTCCGGGAAGTGACCCCACAGATACGCAGTATTTT

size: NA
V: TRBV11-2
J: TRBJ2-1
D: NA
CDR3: CASSLSTGNEQFF
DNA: TGTGCCAGCAGCTTATCAACGGGGAATGAGCAGTTCTTC

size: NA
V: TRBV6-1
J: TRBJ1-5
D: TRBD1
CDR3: CASSLLGQGIQPQHF
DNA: TGTGCCAGCAGCCTTCTTGGACAGGGAATACAGCCCCAGCATTTT

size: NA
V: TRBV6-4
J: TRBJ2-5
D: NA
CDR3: CASRRLLTSYQETQYF
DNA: TGTGCCAGCAGGCGCTTATTGACATCTTACCAAGAGACCCAGTACTTC

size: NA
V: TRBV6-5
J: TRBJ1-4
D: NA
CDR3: CASSYSRGAEGEKLFF
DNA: TGTGCCAGCAGTTACTCGAGAGGGGCGGAGGGCGAAAAACTGTTTTTT

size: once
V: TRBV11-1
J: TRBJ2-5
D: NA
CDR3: CASSLQGGGLGQYF
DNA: TGTGCCAGCAGCTTACAGGGGGGCGGTTTGGGCCAGTACTTC

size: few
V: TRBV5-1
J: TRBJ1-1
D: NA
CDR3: CASSPEGVDTEAFF
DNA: TGCGCCAGCAGCCCCGAGGGGGTTGACACTGAAGCTTTCTTT

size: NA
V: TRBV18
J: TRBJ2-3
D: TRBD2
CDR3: CASSPGVAGTTDTQYF
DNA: TGTGCCAGCTCACCAGGGGTAGCGGGGACTACAGATACGCAGTATTTT

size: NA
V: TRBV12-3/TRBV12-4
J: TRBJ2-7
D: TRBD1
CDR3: CASSSQRGHEQYF
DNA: TGTGCCAGCAGTTCCCAAAGGGGGCACGAGCAGTACTTC

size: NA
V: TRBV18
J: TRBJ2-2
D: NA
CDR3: CASSPPGRGNLAPGELFF
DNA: TGTGCCAGCTCGCCCCCCGGCCGAGGGAACCTAGCGCCCGGGGAGCTGTTTTTT

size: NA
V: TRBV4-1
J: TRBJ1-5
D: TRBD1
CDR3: CASSQVSGQGLQPQHF
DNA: TGCGCCAGCAGCCAAGTATCGGGACAGGGTCTTCAGCCCCAGCATTTT

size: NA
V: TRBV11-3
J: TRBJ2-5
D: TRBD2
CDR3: CASSLGLAGAGNQETQYF
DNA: TGTGCCAGCAGCTTAGGACTAGCGGGGGCCGGGAACCAAGAGACCCAGTACTTC

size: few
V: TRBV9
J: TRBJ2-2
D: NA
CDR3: CASSVDWNTGELFF
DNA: TGTGCCAGCAGCGTAGACTGGAACACCGGGGAGCTGTTTTTT

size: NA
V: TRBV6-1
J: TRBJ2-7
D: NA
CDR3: CASSDGGGAYEQYF
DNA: TGTGCCAGCAGTGATGGCGGGGGCGCCTACGAGCAGTACTTC

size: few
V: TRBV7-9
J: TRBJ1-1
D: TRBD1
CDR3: CASNPPDRGATEAFF
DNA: TGTGCCAGCAACCCTCCCGACAGGGGAGCCACTGAAGCTTTCTTT

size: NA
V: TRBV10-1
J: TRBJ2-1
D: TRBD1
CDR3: CASSEGTGGVSSYNEQFF
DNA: TGCGCCAGCAGTGAGGGGACAGGGGGGGTCAGCTCCTACAATGAGCAGTTCTTC

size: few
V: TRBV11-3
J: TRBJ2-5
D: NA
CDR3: CASSNSGQLQETQYF
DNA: TGTGCCAGCAGCAATAGCGGACAATTACAAGAGACCCAGTACTTC

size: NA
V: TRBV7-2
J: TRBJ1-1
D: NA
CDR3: CASSLGTGPTEAFF
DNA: TGTGCCAGCAGCTTAGGAACAGGGCCCACTGAAGCTTTCTTT

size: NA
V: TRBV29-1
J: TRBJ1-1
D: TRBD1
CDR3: CSGDRGNTEAFF
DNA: TGCAGCGGGGACAGGGGGAACACTGAAGCTTTCTTT

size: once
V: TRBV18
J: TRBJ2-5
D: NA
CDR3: CASSLAGGRGETQYF
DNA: TGTGCCAGCTCACTCGCCGGCGGGCGTGGGGAGACCCAGTACTTC

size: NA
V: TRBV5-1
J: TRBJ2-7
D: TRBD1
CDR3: CASSLAPGQGYEQYF
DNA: TGCGCCAGCAGCTTGGCCCCCGGACAGGGATACGAGCAGTACTTC

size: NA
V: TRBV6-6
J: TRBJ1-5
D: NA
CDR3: CASSYIQHNQPQHF
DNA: TGTGCCAGCAGTTACATACAGCATAATCAGCCCCAGCATTTT

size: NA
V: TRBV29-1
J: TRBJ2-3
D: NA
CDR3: CSVDFPGDSDTQYF
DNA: TGCAGCGTTGATTTTCCAGGGGATTCGGATACGCAGTATTTT

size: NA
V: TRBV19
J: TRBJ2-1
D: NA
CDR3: CASSITGSGPVAPFF
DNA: TGTGCCAGTAGTATAACTGGTAGCGGACCTGTAGCCCCGTTCTTC

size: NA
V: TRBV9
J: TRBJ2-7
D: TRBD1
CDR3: CASSVGSTGVSYEQYF
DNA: TGTGCCAGCAGCGTAGGGTCGACAGGGGTTTCCTACGAGCAGTACTTC

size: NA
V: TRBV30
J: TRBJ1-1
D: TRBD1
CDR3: CAKDRGPINTEAFF
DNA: TGTGCCAAAGACAGGGGGCCGATTAACACTGAAGCTTTCTTT

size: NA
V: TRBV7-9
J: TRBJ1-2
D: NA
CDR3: CASSFSPGEGEYGYTF
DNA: TGTGCCAGCAGCTTCTCCCCAGGGGAAGGAGAATATGGCTACACCTTC

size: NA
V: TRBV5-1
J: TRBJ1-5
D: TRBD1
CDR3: CASSLGDRAYQPQHF
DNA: TGCGCCAGCAGCTTGGGAGACAGGGCCTATCAGCCCCAGCATTTT

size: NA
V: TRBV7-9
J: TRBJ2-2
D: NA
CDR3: CASTPRGWNTGELFF
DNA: TGTGCCAGCACCCCTCGCGGGTGGAACACCGGGGAGCTGTTTTTT

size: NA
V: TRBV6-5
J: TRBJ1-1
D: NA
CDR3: CASSQHDTENTEAFF
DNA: TGTGCCAGCAGCCAACATGACACAGAGAACACTGAAGCTTTCTTT

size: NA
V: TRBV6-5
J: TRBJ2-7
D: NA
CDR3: CASGSTGLKDEQYF
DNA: TGTGCCAGCGGCTCGACAGGATTAAAGGACGAGCAGTACTTC

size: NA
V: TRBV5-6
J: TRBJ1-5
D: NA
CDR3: CASSLNVNRGHNQPQHF
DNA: TGTGCCAGCAGCTTGAACGTAAATCGAGGGCACAATCAGCCCCAGCATTTT

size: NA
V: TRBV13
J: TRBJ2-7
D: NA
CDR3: CASSSGGDREQYF
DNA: TGTGCCAGCAGCTCGGGAGGGGACAGAGAGCAGTACTTC

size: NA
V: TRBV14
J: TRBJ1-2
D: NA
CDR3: CASSPGPPGYNYGYTF
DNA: TGTGCCAGCAGCCCAGGCCCGCCAGGCTATAACTATGGCTACACCTTC

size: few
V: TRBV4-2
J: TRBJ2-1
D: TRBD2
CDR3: CASSQVLAGSYNEQFF
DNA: TGTGCCAGCAGCCAAGTGCTAGCGGGATCCTACAATGAGCAGTTCTTC

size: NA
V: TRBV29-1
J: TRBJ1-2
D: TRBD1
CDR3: CSVGRGQAGGYTF
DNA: TGCAGCGTTGGGAGGGGACAGGCGGGAGGCTACACCTTC

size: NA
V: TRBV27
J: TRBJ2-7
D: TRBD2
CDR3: CASSFAGLNYEQYF
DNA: TGTGCCAGCAGTTTTGCGGGACTAAACTACGAGCAGTACTTC

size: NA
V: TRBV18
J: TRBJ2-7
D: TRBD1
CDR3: CASSLSGQGREQYF
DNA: TGTGCCAGCTCACTCTCGGGACAGGGCAGGGAGCAGTACTTC

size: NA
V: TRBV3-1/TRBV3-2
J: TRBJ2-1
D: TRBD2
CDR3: CASSQAPSGGETEQFF
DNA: TGTGCCAGCAGCCAAGCTCCTAGCGGGGGGGAAACTGAGCAGTTCTTC

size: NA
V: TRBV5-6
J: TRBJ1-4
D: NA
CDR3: CASSSRLSKKLFF
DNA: TGTGCCAGCAGCTCGCGGCTGTCGAAAAAACTGTTTTTT

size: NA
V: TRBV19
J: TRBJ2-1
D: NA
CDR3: CASTRGFQYNEQFF
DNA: TGTGCCAGTACGCGGGGTTTTCAATACAATGAGCAGTTCTTC

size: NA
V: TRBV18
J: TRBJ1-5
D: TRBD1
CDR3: CASSPLHAGQGSQPQHF
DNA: TGTGCCAGCTCACCACTTCATGCGGGACAGGGGAGTCAGCCCCAGCATTTT

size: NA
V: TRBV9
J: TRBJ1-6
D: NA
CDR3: CASSVQGGGNSPLHF
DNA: TGTGCCAGCAGCGTCCAAGGTGGGGGGAATTCACCCCTCCACTTT

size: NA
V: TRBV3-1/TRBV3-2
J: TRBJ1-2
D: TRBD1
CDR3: CASSQPDRVISYTF
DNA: TGTGCCAGCAGCCAGCCGGACAGGGTGATTAGCTACACCTTC

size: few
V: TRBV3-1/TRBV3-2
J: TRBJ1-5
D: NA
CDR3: CASSRALAGNQPQHF
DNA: TGTGCCAGCAGCCGTGCACTTGCGGGCAATCAGCCCCAGCATTTT

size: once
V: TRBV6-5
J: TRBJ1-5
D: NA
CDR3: CASLGGRNSNQPQHF
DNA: TGTGCCAGCCTGGGAGGCCGCAATAGCAATCAGCCCCAGCATTTT

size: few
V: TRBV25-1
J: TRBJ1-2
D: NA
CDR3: CASSELYYGYTF
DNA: TGTGCCAGCAGTGAGCTATACTATGGCTACACCTTC

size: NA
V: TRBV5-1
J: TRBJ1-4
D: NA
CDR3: CASSLDSDNEKLFF
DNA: TGCGCCAGCAGCCTAGACAGTGATAATGAAAAACTGTTTTTT

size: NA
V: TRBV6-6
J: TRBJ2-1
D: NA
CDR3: CASSYGAGWRNEQFF
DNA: TGTGCCAGCAGTTACGGGGCTGGATGGAGAAATGAGCAGTTCTTC

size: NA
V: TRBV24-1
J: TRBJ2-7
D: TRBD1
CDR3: CATGQESDEQYF
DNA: TGTGCCACGGGACAGGAATCAGACGAGCAGTACTTC

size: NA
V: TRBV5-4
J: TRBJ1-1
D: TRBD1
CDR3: CASSPDRGNTEAFF
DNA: TGTGCCAGCAGCCCGGACAGGGGAAACACTGAAGCTTTCTTT

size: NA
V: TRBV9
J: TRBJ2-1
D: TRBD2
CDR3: CASSVAVLAGADNEQFF
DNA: TGTGCCAGCAGCGTAGCTGTTCTAGCGGGGGCTGACAATGAGCAGTTCTTC

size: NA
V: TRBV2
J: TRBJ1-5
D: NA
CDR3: CASNRGNQPQHF
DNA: TGTGCCAGCAATAGAGGGAATCAGCCCCAGCATTTT